Listed below are T cell receptor beta chains from one sample, sequenced in a study of identical twins. TCRdb reanalysed the 5' RACE reads using MiXCR and keeps one entry per CDR3 protein. The sample has some 300,000 distinct CDR3 sequences, over 9% seen once. These sequences were also reported in another study, on yellow fever vaccine responses in identical twins.

The source material was CD8+ T cells sorted from blood. The receptors were sampled from a woman younger than 30 in good health. The CDR3 runs from the conserved cysteine through the conserved F or W. D genes are given only for firm matches. A clone size is listed for some rows: how often the clone was seen (once, few, many), or a class if it is expanded.

V gene	D gene	clone size	J gene	CDR3 protein	CDR3 DNA
TRBV6-2/TRBV6-3	.	.	TRBJ2-1	CASSYAEINEQFF	TGTGCCAGCAGTTACGCAGAAATCAATGAGCAGTTCTTC
TRBV29-1	.	.	TRBJ2-7	CSVAGIHEQYF	TGCAGCGTTGCTGGAATCCACGAGCAGTACTTC
TRBV5-1	.	few	TRBJ2-5	CASSSGLTDVETQYF	TGCGCCAGCAGCTCGGGACTCACGGACGTGGAGACCCAGTACTTC
TRBV12-3/TRBV12-4	TRBD1	few	TRBJ1-2	CASSLGDSVYGYTF	TGTGCCAGCAGTTTAGGGGACAGCGTCTATGGCTACACCTTC
TRBV27	.	few	TRBJ1-1	CASSMTKNTEAFF	TGTGCCAGCAGTATGACAAAGAACACTGAAGCTTTCTTT
TRBV20-1	TRBD2	.	TRBJ2-3	CSASPLAGRADTQYF	TGCAGTGCTAGCCCACTAGCGGGAAGGGCAGATACGCAGTATTTT
TRBV20-1	.	few	TRBJ2-5	CSANGQFGETQYF	TGCAGTGCCAACGGACAGTTTGGGGAGACCCAGTACTTC
TRBV12-3/TRBV12-4	.	few	TRBJ2-1	CASSLVGALSSYNEQFF	TGTGCCAGCAGTTTGGTTGGGGCCCTCAGCTCCTACAATGAGCAGTTCTTC
TRBV6-5	TRBD2	.	TRBJ2-3	CASSYGTSGSTDTQYF	TGTGCCAGCAGTTACGGGACTAGCGGTAGCACAGATACGCAGTATTTT
TRBV7-9	.	few	TRBJ1-5	CASSLGPAEPQHF	TGTGCCAGCAGCTTAGGTCCCGCGGAGCCCCAGCATTTT
TRBV6-1	TRBD1	few	TRBJ1-1	CASSEGDRGRGFEAFF	TGTGCCAGCAGTGAGGGGGACAGGGGAAGGGGGTTTGAAGCTTTCTTT
TRBV15	.	.	TRBJ2-5	CATSRAAGEAETQYF	TGTGCCACCAGCAGAGCAGCAGGGGAGGCGGAGACCCAGTACTTC
TRBV27	.	.	TRBJ2-1	CASSLGAFWFF	TGTGCCAGCAGTTTAGGGGCCTTTTGGTTCTTC
TRBV28	TRBD2	few	TRBJ2-1	CASSPMTSGDYNEQFF	TGTGCCAGCAGCCCTATGACTAGCGGGGACTACAATGAGCAGTTCTTC